This record concerns one T cell receptor (beta chain) sequence. Its specific antigen is unknown. No base qualities exist here, and no much larger clone lies one base off it. The library was produced with the immunoSEQ multiplex PCR assay. TCRdb took this table from immuneACCESS and kept in-frame rearrangements with V and J called. Such tables lack part of the clones; where checked against another copy, unresolved V genes explain under half of the gap, and the rest is unexplained. In this sample the table shows 150,000 or so clones, roughly 94% of which occur a single time. The ten largest clonotypes hold 5.5% to 6% of the sample. This sample stems from a study of control samples from healthy donors and cancer patients (dated by TCRdb to the early 2020s). The germline V gene yields SGHRS for CDR1 and YFSETQ for CDR2. The CDR3, cysteine through phenylalanine, is 13 amino acids long. The kept DNA is CDR3 alone, 39 bases in frame from the first base. V is trimmed back by 3 bases and J by 5 bases, and the junction contains 4 bases that no gene match accounts for.

This receptor was obtained from a man in his forties or fifties in good health. This chain is built from TRBV5-1 and TRBJ1-2, and 7 junction bases match TRBD1. Material for sequencing was blood. The CDR3 protein sequence reads: CASSSDRVYGYTF. The base sequence is TGCGCCAGCAGCTCCGACAGGGTGTATGGCTACACCTTC.